This TCR beta chain is from a study of shared clonotypes between healthy human individuals. Deep was the level used in running the assay. The table came from immunoSEQ multiplex PCR; TCRdb's copy has only in-frame clones and leaves some out. The table includes more than 150,000 clones, approximately 61% detected once. Germline V gene sequence: CDR1 SGHDT, CDR2 YYEEEE. V was cut by 2 bases and J by 4 bases, with 19 bases left in between. The CDR3 is 16 residues long. Study-wide points: Against clonotypes common to all four donors, non-shared ones had lower generation probabilities. Larger estimated richness was generally recorded for naive subsets relative to memory subsets. A handful of donors showed sharing of approximately 5% of naive CD4 clonotypes.

Note on this clone: The antigen remains undetermined.

The J gene is TRBJ2-7, the V gene TRBV5-6; a possible D gene is TRBD1 (6 bases). Sequences were obtained from memory CD4+ T cells sorted from blood. This sample's subset: CD45RA-negative fraction. This receptor was taken from a man between 25 and 39 years old in good health. Here the CDR3 reads CASSFSDSLLGYEQYF. The CDR3 bases are TGTGCCAGCAGCTTTTCGGACAGCCTACTAGGGTACGAGCAGTACTTC.